The entry below gives a single T cell receptor (beta chain) sequence along with its context. The target antigen is unknown. The sample originates from a study of cytomegalovirus exposure and HLA in healthy donors. Study-wide points: For most TCR sequences rarity was the rule, although some public TCRs occurred in many donors.

V gave up 5 bases and J gave up 4 bases; unmatched junction bases: 10. CDR1 is SGHTA, CDR2 FQGNSA, per germline. CDR3 length: 16 residues. Sequenced by immunoSEQ multiplex PCR; TCRdb stores in-frame clones only, minus some. The sample yields 150,000 to 200,000 clones, just under 85% seen once. Material for sequencing was PBMCs. V gene TRBV7-2 combines with J gene TRBJ1-5, with TRBD1 matching over 8 bases. This TCR came from a man in his thirties or forties in good health and CMV-seropositive. The CDR3 reads CASSTQGGVGNQPQHF. CDR3 bases: TGTGCCAGCAGCACACAGGGGGGGGTCGGGAATCAGCCCCAGCATTTT. The full variable domain, completed using reference TRBV7-2 and TRBJ1-5, is GAGVSQSPSNKVTEKGKDVELRCDPISGHTALYWYRQSLGQGLEFLIYFQGNSAPDKSGLPSDRFSAERTGGSVSTLTIQRTQQEDSAVYLCASSTQGGVGNQPQHFGDGTRLSIL.